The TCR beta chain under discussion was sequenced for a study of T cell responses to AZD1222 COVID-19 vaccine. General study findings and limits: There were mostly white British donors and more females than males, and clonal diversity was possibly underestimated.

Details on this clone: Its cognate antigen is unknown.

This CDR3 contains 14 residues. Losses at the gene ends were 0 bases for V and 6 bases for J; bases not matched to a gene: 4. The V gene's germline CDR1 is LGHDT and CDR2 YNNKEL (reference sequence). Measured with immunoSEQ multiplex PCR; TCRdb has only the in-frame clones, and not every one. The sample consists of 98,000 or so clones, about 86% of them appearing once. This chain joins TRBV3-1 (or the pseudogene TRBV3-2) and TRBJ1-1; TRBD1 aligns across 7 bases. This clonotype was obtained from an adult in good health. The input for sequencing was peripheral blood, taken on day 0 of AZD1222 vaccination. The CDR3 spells CASSQDTQGAEAFF. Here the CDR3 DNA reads TGTGCCAGCAGCCAAGATACCCAGGGGGCTGAAGCTTTCTTT.